The present entry profiles one T cell receptor (beta chain) with its context. The data were obtained in a study of blood T cell repertoires in COVID-19. As for the study in general: The United States, Italy and Spain supplied acute and convalescent COVID-19 samples. T cells, B-cell-depleted T cells, or PBMCs supplied cDNA or gDNA.

The germline V gene has CDR1 SGHNT and CDR2 YENEEA. This CDR3 has 15 amino acids. With V trimmed by 1 base and J by 4 bases, 0 bases remained unmatched. In the authors' methods: Estimation of nucleated cell counts relied on the amplification of reference gene primers. Sequencing used immunoSEQ multiplex PCR; TCRdb keeps in-frame clones, though not all of them. V and J calls plus clone size are reproduced from that table; the DNA served to infer D and trimming. The profile covers 200,000 to 300,000 clones, with over 75% appearing a single time and 7.5% to 9% taken by the ten largest. The clonotype was recovered from a woman older than 75 with acute or convalescent COVID-19. V gene TRBV11-3 combines with J gene TRBJ2-6, with TRBD1 matching 8 bases. Sample: peripheral blood. This CDR3 is CASSLGTGGANVLTF. In nucleotides, the CDR3 is TGTGCCAGCAGCTTAGGGACAGGGGGGGCCAACGTCCTGACTTTC.